The following is a T cell receptor beta chain sequence with its context. Source study methods: Amplified reference gene primers provided the basis for estimating nucleated cell counts. Sequenced by immunoSEQ multiplex PCR; TCRdb stores in-frame clones only, minus some. That table supplies the V and J calls and clone size; D and trimming were determined from the DNA. Of 150,000 or so clones listed, 65% to 90% are singletons. This entry belongs to a study of blood T cell repertoires in COVID-19. Study in general: Italy, Spain and the United States were the sources of the convalescent and acute COVID-19 samples. PBMCs, B-cell-depleted T cells, or T cells provided the cDNA or gDNA that made up the material.

Per the germline V gene, CDR1 is MDHEN and CDR2 is SYDVKM. The CDR3 contains 15 residues. V dropped 1 base and J dropped 10; count of bases not matched to a gene: 1. The TCR was taken from a man aged 55-75 years with acute or convalescent COVID-19. Input material: peripheral blood. The chain employs TRBV28 and TRBJ2-1, with 16 bases aligning to TRBD2. As DNA, the CDR3 is TGTGCCAGCAGTTTATTGGGACTAGCGGGAGGGGAGCAGTTCTTC. Translated, it gives CASSLLGLAGGEQFF.